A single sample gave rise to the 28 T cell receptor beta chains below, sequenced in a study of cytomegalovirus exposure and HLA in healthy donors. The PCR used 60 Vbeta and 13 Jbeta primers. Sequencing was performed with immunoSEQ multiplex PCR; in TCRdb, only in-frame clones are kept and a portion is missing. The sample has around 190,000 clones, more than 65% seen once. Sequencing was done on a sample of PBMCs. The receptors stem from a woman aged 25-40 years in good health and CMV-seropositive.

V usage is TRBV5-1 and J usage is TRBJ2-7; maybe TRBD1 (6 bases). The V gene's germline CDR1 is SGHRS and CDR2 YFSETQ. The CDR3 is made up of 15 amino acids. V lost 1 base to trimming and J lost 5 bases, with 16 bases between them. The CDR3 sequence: CASSLNIWQGNEQYF. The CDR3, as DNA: TGCGCCAGCAGCTTGAATATCTGGCAGGGGAACGAGCAGTACTTC.

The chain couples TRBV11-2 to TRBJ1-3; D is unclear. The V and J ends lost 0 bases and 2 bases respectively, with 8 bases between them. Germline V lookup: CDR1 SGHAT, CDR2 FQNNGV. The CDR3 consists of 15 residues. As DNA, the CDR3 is TGTGCCAGCAGCTTAGAGAGATTAGCTGGAAACACCATATATTTT. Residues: CASSLERLAGNTIYF.

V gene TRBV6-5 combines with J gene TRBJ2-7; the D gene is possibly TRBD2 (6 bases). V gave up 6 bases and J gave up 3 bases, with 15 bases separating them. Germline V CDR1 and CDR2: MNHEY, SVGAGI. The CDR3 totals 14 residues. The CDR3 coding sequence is TGTGCCAGCAGCCTCTCCAGGCGGGACTACGAGCAGTACTTC. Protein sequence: CASSLSRRDYEQYF.

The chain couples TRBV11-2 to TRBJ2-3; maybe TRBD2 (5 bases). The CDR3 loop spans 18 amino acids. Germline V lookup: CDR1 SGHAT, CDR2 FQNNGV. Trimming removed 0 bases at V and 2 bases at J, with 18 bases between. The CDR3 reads CASSLDAGLSLATDTQYF. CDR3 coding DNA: TGTGCCAGCAGCTTAGATGCAGGTCTCTCGCTAGCCACAGATACGCAGTATTTT.

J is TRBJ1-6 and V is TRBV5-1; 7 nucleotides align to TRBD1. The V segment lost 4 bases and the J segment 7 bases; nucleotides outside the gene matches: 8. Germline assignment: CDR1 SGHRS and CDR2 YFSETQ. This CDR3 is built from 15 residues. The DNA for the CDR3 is TGCGCCAGCAGCGCCGGGACAGACAGAAATTCACCCCTCCACTTT. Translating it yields CASSAGTDRNSPLHF.

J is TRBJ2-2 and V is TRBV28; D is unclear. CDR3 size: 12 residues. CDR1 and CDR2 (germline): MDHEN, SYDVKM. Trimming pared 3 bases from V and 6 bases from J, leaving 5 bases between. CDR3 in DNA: TGTGCCAGCAGTTTCTTTCCCGGGGAGCTGTTTTTT. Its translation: CASSFFPGELFF.

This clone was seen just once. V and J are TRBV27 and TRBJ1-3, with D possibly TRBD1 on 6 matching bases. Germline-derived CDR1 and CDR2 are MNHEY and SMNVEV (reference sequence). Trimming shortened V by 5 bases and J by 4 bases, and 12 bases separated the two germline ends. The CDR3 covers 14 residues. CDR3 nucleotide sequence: TGTGCCAGCAGTAGCAGGGGATTAGGAAACACCATATATTTT. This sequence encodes CASSSRGLGNTIYF.

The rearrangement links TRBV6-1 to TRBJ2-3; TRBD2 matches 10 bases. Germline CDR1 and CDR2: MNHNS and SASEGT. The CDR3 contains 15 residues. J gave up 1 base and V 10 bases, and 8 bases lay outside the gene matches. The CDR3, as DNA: TGTGCCACCACCACCGGGACTAGCGGCACAGATACGCAGTATTTT. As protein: CATTTGTSGTDTQYF.

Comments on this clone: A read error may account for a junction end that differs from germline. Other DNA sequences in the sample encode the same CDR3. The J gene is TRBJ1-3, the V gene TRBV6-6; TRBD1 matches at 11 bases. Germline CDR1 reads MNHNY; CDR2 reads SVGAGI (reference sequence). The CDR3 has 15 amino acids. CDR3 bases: TGTGCCAGCAGTTACCGGACAGGGGGCGAAAACACCATCTATTTT. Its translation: CASSYRTGGENTIYF.

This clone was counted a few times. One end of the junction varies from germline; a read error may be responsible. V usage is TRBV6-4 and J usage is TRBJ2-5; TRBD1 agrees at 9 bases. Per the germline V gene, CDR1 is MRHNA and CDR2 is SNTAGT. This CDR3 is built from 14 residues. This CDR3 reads CASSPGQGQEAQYF. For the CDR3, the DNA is TGTGCCAGCAGTCCGGGACAGGGTCAAGAGGCCCAGTACTTC.

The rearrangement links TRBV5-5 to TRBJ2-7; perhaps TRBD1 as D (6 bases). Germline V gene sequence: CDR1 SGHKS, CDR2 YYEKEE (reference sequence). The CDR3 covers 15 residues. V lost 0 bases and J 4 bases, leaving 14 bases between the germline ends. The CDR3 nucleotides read TGTGCCAGCAGCTTGGCCGGAGACAGGTTTTACGAGCAGTACTTC. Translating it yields CASSLAGDRFYEQYF.

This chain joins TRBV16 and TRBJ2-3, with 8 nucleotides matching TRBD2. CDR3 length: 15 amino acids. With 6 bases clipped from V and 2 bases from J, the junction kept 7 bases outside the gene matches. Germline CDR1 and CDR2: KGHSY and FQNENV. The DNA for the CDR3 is TGTGCCAGCAGTCCAAAGCGGGAGCTCACAGATACGCAGTATTTT. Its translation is CASSPKRELTDTQYF.

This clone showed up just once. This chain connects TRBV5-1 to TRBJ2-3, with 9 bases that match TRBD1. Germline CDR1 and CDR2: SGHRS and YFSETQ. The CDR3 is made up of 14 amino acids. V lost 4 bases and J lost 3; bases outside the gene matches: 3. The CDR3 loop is CASSTQGATDTQYF. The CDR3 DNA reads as TGCGCCAGCAGCACACAGGGGGCAACAGATACGCAGTATTTT.

This chain's CDR3 is CASSLGGSPIAEAFF. Here the CDR3 DNA reads TGTGCCAGCAGCTTAGGGGGCAGCCCGATAGCTGAAGCTTTCTTT. The chain couples TRBV7-6 to TRBJ1-1; a possible D gene is TRBD1 (5 bases). Germline V gene lookup returns CDR1 SGHVS and CDR2 FNYEAQ. The CDR3 covers 15 residues. V dropped 1 base and J dropped 6 bases, with 15 bases sitting between them.

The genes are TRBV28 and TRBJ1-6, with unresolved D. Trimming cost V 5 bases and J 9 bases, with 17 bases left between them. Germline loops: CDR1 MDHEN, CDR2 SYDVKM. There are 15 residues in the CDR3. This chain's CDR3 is CASSPWEGLGSPLHF. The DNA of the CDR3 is TGTGCCAGCAGTCCCTGGGAGGGCCTGGGTTCACCCCTCCACTTT.

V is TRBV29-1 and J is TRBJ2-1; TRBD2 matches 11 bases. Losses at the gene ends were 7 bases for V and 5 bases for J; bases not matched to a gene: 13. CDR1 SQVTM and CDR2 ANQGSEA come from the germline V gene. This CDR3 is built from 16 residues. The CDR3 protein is CSANTDGTSGNNEQFF. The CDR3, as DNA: TGCAGCGCCAATACGGACGGGACTAGCGGAAACAATGAGCAGTTCTTC.

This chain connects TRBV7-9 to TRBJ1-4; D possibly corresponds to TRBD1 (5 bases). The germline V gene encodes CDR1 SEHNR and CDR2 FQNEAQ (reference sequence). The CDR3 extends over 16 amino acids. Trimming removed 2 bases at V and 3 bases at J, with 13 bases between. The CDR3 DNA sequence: TGTGCCAGCAGCTTAAGCCGAAGGGGTGCTAATGAAAAACTGTTTTTT. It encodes CASSLSRRGANEKLFF. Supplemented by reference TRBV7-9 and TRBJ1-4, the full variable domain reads DTGVSQNPRHKITKRGQNVTFRCDPISEHNRLYWYRQTLGQGPEFLTYFQNEAQLEKSRLLSDRFSAERPKGSFSTLEIQRTEQGDSAMYLCASSLSRRGANEKLFFGSGTQLSVL.

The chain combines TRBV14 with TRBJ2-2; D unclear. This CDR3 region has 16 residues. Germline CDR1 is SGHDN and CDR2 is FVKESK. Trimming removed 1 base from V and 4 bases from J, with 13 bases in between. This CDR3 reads CASSQASYGLTGELFF. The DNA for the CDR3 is TGTGCCAGCAGCCAAGCCTCCTATGGTCTCACCGGGGAGCTGTTTTTT.

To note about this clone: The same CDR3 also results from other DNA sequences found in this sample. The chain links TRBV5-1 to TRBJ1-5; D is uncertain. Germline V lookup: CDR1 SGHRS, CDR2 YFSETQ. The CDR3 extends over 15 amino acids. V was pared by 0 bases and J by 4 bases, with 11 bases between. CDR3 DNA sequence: TGCGCCAGCAGCTTGGTGTCGGGGTTTAATCAGCCCCAGCATTTT. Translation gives CASSLVSGFNQPQHF.

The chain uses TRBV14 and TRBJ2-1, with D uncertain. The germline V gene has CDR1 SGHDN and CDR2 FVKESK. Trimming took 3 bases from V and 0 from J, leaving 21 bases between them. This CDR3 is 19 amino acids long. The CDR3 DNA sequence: TGTGCCAGCAGCCACAAATCCCAGGATTCCCCCTACTCCTACAATGAGCAGTTCTTC. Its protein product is CASSHKSQDSPYSYNEQFF.

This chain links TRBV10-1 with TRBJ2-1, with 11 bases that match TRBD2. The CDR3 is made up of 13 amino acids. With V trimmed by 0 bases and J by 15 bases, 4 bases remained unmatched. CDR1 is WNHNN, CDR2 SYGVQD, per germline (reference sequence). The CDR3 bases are TGCGCCAGCAGTGAGTCAGTAGCGGGAGGGCCGTTCTTC. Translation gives CASSESVAGGPFF.

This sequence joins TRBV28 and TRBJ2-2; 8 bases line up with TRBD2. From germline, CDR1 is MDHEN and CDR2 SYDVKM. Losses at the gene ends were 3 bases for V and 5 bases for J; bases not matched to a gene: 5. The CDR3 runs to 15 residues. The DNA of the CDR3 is TGTGCCAGCAGTTTCGGGGGGGCGAGTACCGGGGAGCTGTTTTTT. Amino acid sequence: CASSFGGASTGELFF.

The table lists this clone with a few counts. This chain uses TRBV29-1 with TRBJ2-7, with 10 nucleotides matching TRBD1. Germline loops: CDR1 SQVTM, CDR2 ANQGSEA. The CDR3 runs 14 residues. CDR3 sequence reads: CSYQLGQGKYEQYF. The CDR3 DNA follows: TGCAGTTACCAACTGGGACAGGGGAAGTACGAGCAGTACTTC.

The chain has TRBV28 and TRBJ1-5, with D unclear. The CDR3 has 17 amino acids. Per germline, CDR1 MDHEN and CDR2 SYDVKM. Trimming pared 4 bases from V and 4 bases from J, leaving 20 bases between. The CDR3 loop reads CASSYYMISGANQPQHF. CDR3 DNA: TGTGCCAGCAGTTACTACATGATTTCCGGAGCTAATCAGCCCCAGCATTTT. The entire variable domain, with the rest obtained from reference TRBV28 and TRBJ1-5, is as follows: DVKVTQSSRYLVKRTGEKVFLECVQDMDHENMFWYRQDPGLGLRLIYFSYDVKMKEKGDIPEGYSVSREKKERFSLILESASTNQTSMYLCASSYYMISGANQPQHFGDGTRLSIL.

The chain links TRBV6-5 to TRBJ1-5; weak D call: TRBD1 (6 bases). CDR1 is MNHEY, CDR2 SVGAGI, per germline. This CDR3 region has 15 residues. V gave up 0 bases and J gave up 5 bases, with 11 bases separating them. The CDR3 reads CASSYSGTLDQPQHF. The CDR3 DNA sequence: TGTGCCAGCAGTTACTCGGGGACATTGGATCAGCCCCAGCATTTT.

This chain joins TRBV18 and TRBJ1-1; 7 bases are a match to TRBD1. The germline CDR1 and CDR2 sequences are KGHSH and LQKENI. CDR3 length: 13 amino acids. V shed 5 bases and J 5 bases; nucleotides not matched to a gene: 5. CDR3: CASSAGGKTEAFF. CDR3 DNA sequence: TGTGCCAGCTCAGCAGGGGGGAAAACTGAAGCTTTCTTT.

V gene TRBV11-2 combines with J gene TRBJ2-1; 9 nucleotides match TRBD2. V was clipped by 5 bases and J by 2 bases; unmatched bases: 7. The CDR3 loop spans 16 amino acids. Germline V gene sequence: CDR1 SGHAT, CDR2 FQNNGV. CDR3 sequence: CASSVFSGRPYNEQFF. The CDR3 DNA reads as TGTGCCAGCAGCGTCTTCAGCGGGAGGCCCTACAATGAGCAGTTCTTC.

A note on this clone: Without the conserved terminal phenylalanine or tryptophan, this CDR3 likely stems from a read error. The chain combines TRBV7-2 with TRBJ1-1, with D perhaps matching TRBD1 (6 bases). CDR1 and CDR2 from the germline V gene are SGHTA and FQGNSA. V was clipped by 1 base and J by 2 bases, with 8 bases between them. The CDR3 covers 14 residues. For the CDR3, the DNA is TGTGCCAGCAGCTTAGACAGGGCTAACACTGAAGCTTTCTCT. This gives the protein CASSLDRANTEAFS.